This note documents a single TCR beta chain sequence. Its target antigen remains unknown. No qualities accompany the bases; no much larger clone lies one base away. This record comes from a study of identical twins listed by TCRdb under 2016. Context from the whole study: To test whether fetal clonotypes persist, the study used deep sequencing on TCR alpha and beta repertoires from monozygotic twins, unrelated adults of various ages, and cord blood. To rule out contamination, the twin experiments were replicated at different times with different library preparation protocols. Findings and caveats that apply to the study as a whole: Abundant cord blood beta clonotypes carried fewer insertions; young adult naive repertoires showed a weaker similar trend, while memory repertoires showed none. Zero-insertion analyses could be partly confounded by invariant T cells such as MAIT and iNKT, though diverse VJ usage argued against such confounding for most clonotypes. Compared with coincidental sharing between unrelated individuals, an excess of low generation-probability sequences was observed among out-of-frame TCR alpha sequences shared between twins. Recombination models systematically underestimated out-of-frame TCR alpha sharing in monozygotic twins but agreed with sharing between unrelated individuals. Because the same donors could not be followed over many years, the conclusions relied on cross-sectional statistical analysis. Excess twin sharing in beta out-of-frame sequences was weaker because fewer shared sequences lowered the signal-to-noise ratio.

Library method: 5' RACE. The listed sequencing device is Illumina HiSeq 2000. A universal primer binding site was added through template switching, and the final cDNA carried a unique molecular identifier so that TCR cDNA molecules could be counted accurately. Specific primers in the conserved constant-segment region were used to synthesize first-strand cDNA for TCR alpha and beta chains. To control for contamination, each cDNA library was double barcoded with a SMART-Mk sample barcode plus Illumina barcodes. Two successive PCR steps introduced TruSeq adapter sequences along with Illumina sample barcodes. Sequencing of the TCR alpha and beta cDNA libraries was done on the Illumina HiSeq platform using custom primers. Regarding the original processing steps: Raw reads were processed with MiGEC to extract unique molecular identifiers, and MiXCR was used to determine CDR3 positions. For each individual, recombination models were inferred using an EM algorithm with the repgenHMM and IGoR tools. Shared clonotypes were analyzed with the tcR package in R, and sharing was normalized by the product of cloneset sizes. To study raw recombination free of thymic and clonal selection effects, out-of-frame nonproductive sequences were analyzed. The public reads were reprocessed in TCRdb via fastp at Q25 and MiXCR, keeping in-frame beta chains. Each record represents a unique CDR3 protein, reported with the most common genes and DNA among its rows. TCRdb assigned the V and J calls; the authors' analysis was not used. The sample includes fewer than 550,000 distinct CDR3 sequences, with roughly 15% observed a single time. Clones ranked in the top ten supply 0.44% of the sample.

Every donor was a healthy Caucasian. The twin cohort comprised three pairs of female monozygotic twins, all aged about 18 to 30 years. Positive isolation kits from Invitrogen were used to isolate the CD4+ and CD8+ T cell populations. The CDR1 and CDR2 encoded by the germline V gene are MNHNS and SASEGT. Spanning cysteine to phenylalanine, the CDR3 consists of 13 amino acids. The CDR3 DNA has 39 bases and is translated from base 1. The V end gives up 6 bases and the J end 12 bases, leaving 14 bases in the junction not matched to a gene. The same specimen was also included in a second study, on yellow fever vaccine responses in identical twins. Per that second paper: The T cell response to vaccination in identical twins was reported by the authors to appear partly convergent and partly personalized. In the study, vaccine-responding T cell clones were precisely tracked in identical twins.

The sequence is built from TRBV6-1 and TRBJ2-7; 7 middle bases align to TRBD1. The receptor was isolated from a woman younger than 35 in good health. The material sequenced was CD4+ T cells sorted from blood. The CDR3 sequence is CASRSGTVSQRYF. The DNA sequence is given as TGTGCCAGCAGGTCCGGGACAGTCTCGCAGCGGTACTTC.